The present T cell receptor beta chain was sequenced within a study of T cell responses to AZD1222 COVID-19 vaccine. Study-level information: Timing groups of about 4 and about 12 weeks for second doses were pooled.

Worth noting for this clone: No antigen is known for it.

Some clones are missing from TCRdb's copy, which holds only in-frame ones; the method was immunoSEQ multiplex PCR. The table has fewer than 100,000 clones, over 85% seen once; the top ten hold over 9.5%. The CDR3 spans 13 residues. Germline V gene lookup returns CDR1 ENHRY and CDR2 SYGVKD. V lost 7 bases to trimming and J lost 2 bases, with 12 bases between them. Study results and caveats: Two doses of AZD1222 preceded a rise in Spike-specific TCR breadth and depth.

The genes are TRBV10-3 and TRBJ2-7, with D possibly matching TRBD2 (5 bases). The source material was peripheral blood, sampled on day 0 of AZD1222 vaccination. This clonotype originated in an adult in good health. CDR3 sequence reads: CAINGLRAYEQYF. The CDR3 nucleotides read TGTGCCATCAACGGACTCCGAGCCTACGAGCAGTACTTC.